This TCR beta chain was recovered during a study of beta chain features in type 1 diabetes. The CDR3 runs 13 residues. V was clipped by 6 bases and J by 3 bases, with 12 bases between them. In germline, CDR1 is ENHRY, CDR2 SYGVKD. Sequencing targeted expressed TCRB transcripts, as all isolated RNA had been reverse transcribed. The table came from immunoSEQ multiplex PCR; TCRdb's copy has only in-frame clones and leaves some out. The table lists fewer than 25,000 clones, 55% to 75% of them singletons, with around 4% in the top ten. Study-wide points: It was among patients, rather than healthy donors, that naive, central memory and Treg TCRB repertoires appeared more similar. Reduced insertions and increased deletions marked VDJ junctions in type 1 diabetes patients. A moderate, significant TCRB CDR3 shortening appeared in type 1 diabetes across four CD4+ subsets.

Sorting with CD45RO/CCR7/CD25/CD127/CD95/CD27 yielded naive, central memory, regulatory and stem-like memory CD4+ cells. Each sorted population was over 98% pure. Concerning this clone itself: Its antigen is still unknown.

The sequenced sample consisted of Tregs from blood. The J gene is TRBJ2-7, the V gene TRBV10-3, with D maybe TRBD2 (6 bases). The origin of this receptor is a man aged 18-30 years with type 1 diabetes. The CDR3 here is CAISLAGGYEQYF. CDR3 nucleotides: TGTGCCATCAGCTTAGCCGGGGGCTACGAGCAGTACTTC.